This T cell receptor beta chain was obtained from a study of lymphopenia after photon versus proton radiotherapy. Germline lookup yields CDR1 SNHLY and CDR2 FYNNEI. This CDR3 spans 12 amino acids. Between the trimmed V and J ends, which lost 6 bases and 7 bases, there was a span of 9 bases. Only in-frame clones appear in the TCRdb table, and some are missing; sequencing was by immunoSEQ multiplex PCR. This table holds tens of thousands of clones, approximately 91% found once. Regarding this clone: Its specificity is not known.

General study results and limits: Authors raise, but do not show, better survival with proton therapy.

The J gene is TRBJ2-2, the V gene TRBV2, with a weak D call TRBD2 (6 bases). This specimen was peripheral blood, taken from a patient treated with proton-based radiotherapy. This sequence originates from a woman between 70 and 85 years old with pancreatic cancer. Some clones in this sample may be carry-over from other donors' samples. In DNA, the CDR3 is TGTGCCAGCAGGCCGGGGGTCGGGGAGCTGTTTTTT. Translated: CASRPGVGELFF.